These 26 T cell receptor beta chains came from one sample sequenced in a study of blood T cell repertoires in COVID-19. The protocol was immunoSEQ multiplex PCR, while the TCRdb copy is restricted to in-frame clones and leaves out a portion. The repertoire holds 100,000 to 150,000 clones, with 80% to 90% as singletons. Sequenced material: peripheral blood. The receptors come from a man in his 60s with COVID-19, enrolled during active disease.

This chain joins TRBV2 and TRBJ1-2, with TRBD1 identical over 7 bases. J was trimmed by 2 bases and V by 6 bases; bases with no gene match: 6. This CDR3 spans 14 amino acids. Germline values: CDR1 SNHLY, CDR2 FYNNEI. CDR3 region: CASRLDRTNYGYTF. The CDR3 DNA is TGTGCCAGCAGGCTGGACAGGACAAACTATGGCTACACCTTC.

Here the CDR3 reads CASSSLYGYTF. Here the CDR3 DNA reads TGTGCCAGCAGCTCCCTCTATGGCTACACCTTC. This chain connects TRBV5-4 to TRBJ1-2; D is uncertain. With 3 bases removed from V and 4 bases from J, the gap between germline ends came to 4 bases. Germline-derived CDR1 and CDR2 are SGHNT and YYREEE (reference sequence). There are 11 residues in the CDR3.

This clone was counted between two and nine times. The chain employs TRBV21-1 and TRBJ1-6; TRBD1, as called in the table, went unchecked against the DNA. TRBV21-1 is noted as a pseudogene. The CDR3 has 19 residues. The CDR3 sequence: CASSKKGCGTETYNSPLHF. For the CDR3, the DNA is TGTGCCAGCAGCAAAAAAGGCTGTGGGACAGAGACCTATAATTCACCCCTCCACTTT.

The chain has TRBV4-1 and TRBJ2-2; 8 nucleotides agree with TRBD2. The CDR3 length is 17 residues. Germline lookup yields CDR1 MGHRA and CDR2 YSYEKL. Trimming took 2 bases from V and 5 from J; bases not matched to a gene: 10. The CDR3 DNA sequence: TGCGCCAGCAGCCAAACCCCGGGGGGGGGTGGAACCGGGGAGCTGTTTTTT. It specifies CASSQTPGGGGTGELFF.

The chain joins TRBV19 to TRBJ1-5; D uncertain. The germline V and J ends were trimmed by 8 bases and 6 bases, with 14 bases remaining between them. Germline V CDR1 and CDR2: LNHDA, SQIVND (reference sequence). CDR3 length: 13 amino acids. The CDR3 is CASRGLFGQPQHF. CDR3 nucleotide sequence: TGTGCCAGTCGAGGGCTTTTTGGTCAGCCCCAGCATTTT.

The rearrangement uses TRBV4-1 and TRBJ2-1, with 7 bases aligning to TRBD1. V gave up 0 bases and J gave up 5 bases; unmatched junction bases: 7. Germline V gene sequence: CDR1 MGHRA, CDR2 YSYEKL. The CDR3 loop spans 16 amino acids. CDR3 DNA sequence: TGCGCCAGCAGCCAAGATGCGACAGGGTCCCACAATGAGCAGTTCTTC. Its translation: CASSQDATGSHNEQFF.

This chain connects TRBV27 to TRBJ2-1; TRBD2 might be the D (6 bases). V lost 6 bases and J lost 5, with 17 bases in between. Germline V gene sequence: CDR1 MNHEY, CDR2 SMNVEV (reference sequence). The CDR3 spans 15 residues. CDR3 DNA: TGTGCCAGCAGCCAAAGACTAGTTTCGCACAATGAGCAGTTCTTC. It codes for CASSQRLVSHNEQFF.

The chain has TRBV11-2 and TRBJ2-1; TRBD2 matches 12 bases. V trimming: 5 bases; J trimming: 9 bases; junction bases outside the gene matches: 11. The CDR3 sequence is 16 residues long. Germline V gene data show CDR1 as SGHAT and CDR2 as FQNNGV. CDR3 DNA sequence: TGTGCCAGCAGCCCACCGACTAGCGGGGGAAATGTTGAGCAGTTCTTC. This codes for CASSPPTSGGNVEQFF.

V usage is TRBV9 and J usage is TRBJ1-3, with unresolved D. Between the trimmed V and J ends, which lost 0 bases and 4 bases, there was a span of 14 bases. CDR1 and CDR2 (germline): SGDLS, YYNGEE. This CDR3 is built from 16 residues. The DNA for the CDR3 is TGTGCCAGCAGCGTAGACCCGACCCCCGGGGGAAACACCATATATTTT. As protein: CASSVDPTPGGNTIYF.

V usage is TRBV19 and J usage is TRBJ1-6; D unclear. The CDR3 extends over 17 amino acids. Trimming cost V 6 bases and J 6 bases, with 21 bases left between them. Germline V gene lookup returns CDR1 LNHDA and CDR2 SQIVND (reference sequence). CDR3 residues: CASSPGLLTLINSPLHF. CDR3 in DNA: TGTGCCAGTAGCCCTGGGCTCCTCACCCTTATTAATTCACCCCTCCACTTT.

In its sample, this clone was seen a few times. The chain recombines TRBV5-4 with TRBJ1-5; 9 positions match TRBD1. After removal of 4 bases from V and 9 bases from J, the junction contained 11 bases not matched to a gene. This CDR3 contains 15 residues. Germline V gene sequence: CDR1 SGHNT, CDR2 YYREEE (reference sequence). The CDR3: CASSLEPGQGTPQHF. CDR3 nucleotides: TGTGCCAGCAGCCTGGAACCGGGACAGGGTACGCCCCAGCATTTT.

This clone was counted a single time. The chain combines TRBV28 with TRBJ2-7, with 10 bases fitting TRBD2. The germline gives CDR1 MDHEN, CDR2 SYDVKM. The V segment lost 1 base and the J segment 4 bases; nucleotides outside the gene matches: 4. This CDR3 comprises 15 residues. The CDR3 sequence: CASSLSGTSEYEQYF. CDR3 in DNA: TGTGCCAGCAGTTTATCGGGGACTAGCGAATACGAGCAGTACTTC. The entire variable domain, with the rest obtained from reference TRBV28 and TRBJ2-7, is as follows: DVKVTQSSRYLVKRTGEKVFLECVQDMDHENMFWYRQDPGLGLRLIYFSYDVKMKEKGDIPEGYSVSREKKERFSLILESASTNQTSMYLCASSLSGTSEYEQYFGPGTRLTVT.

The chain combines TRBV7-8 with TRBJ2-6; D ambiguous. This CDR3 spans 14 amino acids. V was trimmed by 6 bases and J by 0 bases, leaving 6 bases between them. Germline CDR1 is SGHVS and CDR2 is FQNEAQ. CDR3 nucleotide sequence: TGTGCCAGCAGGTACAGCTCTGGGGCCAACGTCCTGACTTTC. Translated: CASRYSSGANVLTF.

The V call is TRBV6-5, the J call TRBJ1-5; D may be TRBD1 (5 bases). Germline CDR1 is MNHEY and CDR2 is SVGAGI. The CDR3 runs to 13 residues. The V and J ends lost 7 bases and 3 bases respectively, with 10 bases between them. The CDR3 loop reads CASTSTVNQPQHF. In DNA form, the CDR3 reads TGTGCCAGCACCTCGACAGTCAATCAGCCCCAGCATTTT.

This sequence joins TRBV30 and TRBJ1-6; a possible D gene is TRBD1 (6 bases). Germline V gene sequence: CDR1 GTSNPN, CDR2 SVGIG (reference sequence). V lost 7 bases and J lost 6, with 13 bases in between. CDR3 size: 13 residues. The CDR3 DNA is TGTGCCTACACGCAGGGGTCTAATTCACCCCTCCACTTT. It encodes CAYTQGSNSPLHF.

V gene TRBV5-1 combines with J gene TRBJ1-5; D remains unclear. Per the germline V gene, CDR1 is SGHRS and CDR2 is YFSETQ. The length of the CDR3 is 15 residues. Between the trimmed V and J ends, which lost 0 bases and 1 base, there was a span of 8 bases. DNA for the CDR3: TGCGCCAGCAGCTTGGACGGGAGCAGCAATCAGCCCCAGCATTTT. As protein: CASSLDGSSNQPQHF.

The chain employs TRBV2 and TRBJ2-3; no clear D gene. The germline V gene has CDR1 SNHLY and CDR2 FYNNEI. Deletions cut 11 bases from V and 2 bases from J, with 8 bases between. The CDR3 has 11 residues. The CDR3 region has the DNA TGTGCCTCCTCCCCCACAGATACGCAGTATTTT. It yields the protein CASSPTDTQYF.

The V gene is TRBV6-6, the J gene TRBJ1-1; weak D call: TRBD1 (6 bases). The germline V and J ends were trimmed by 6 bases and 7 bases, with 21 bases remaining between them. Per the germline V gene, CDR1 is MNHNY and CDR2 is SVGAGI (reference sequence). The CDR3 extends over 15 amino acids. The CDR3 is CASRARPPGGHEAFF. The CDR3 nucleotides are TGTGCCAGCAGAGCACGCCCACCTGGGGGACATGAAGCTTTCTTT.

V gene TRBV3-1 (or the pseudogene TRBV3-2) combines with J gene TRBJ1-5; weak D call: TRBD1 (6 bases). This CDR3 comprises 16 residues. Germline V gene sequence: CDR1 LGHDT, CDR2 YNNKEL (reference sequence). V lost 4 bases, J lost 3 bases, and 16 bases lay in between. Here the CDR3 reads CASSRSQGSFNQPQHF. The CDR3 region has the DNA TGTGCCAGCAGCCGCTCGCAGGGGAGCTTCAATCAGCCCCAGCATTTT.

The rearrangement links TRBV28 to TRBJ1-1; 7 bases are a match to TRBD1. The V and J ends lost 7 bases and 1 base, in that order; junction bases with no gene match: 3. CDR1 and CDR2 from the germline V gene are MDHEN and SYDVKM. The CDR3 loop spans 13 amino acids. This CDR3 is CASTRTGNTEAFF. DNA for the CDR3: TGTGCCAGCACTCGGACAGGGAACACTGAAGCTTTCTTT.

The J gene is TRBJ2-1, the V gene TRBV19; 9 bases are shared with TRBD2. The V and J ends lost 3 bases and 8 bases, in that order; junction bases with no gene match: 14. The CDR3 is 17 amino acids. Germline CDR1 reads LNHDA; CDR2 reads SQIVND (reference sequence). CDR3 amino acids: CASSILTPGLAGDEQFF. CDR3 bases: TGTGCCAGTAGTATCCTAACTCCGGGACTAGCAGGCGATGAGCAGTTCTTC.

The V call is TRBV13, the J call TRBJ1-1, with a possible D match to TRBD1 (5 bases). CDR1 and CDR2 from the germline V gene are PRHDT and FYEKMQ (reference sequence). V was shortened by 5 bases and J by 4 bases, with 14 bases between the two germline ends. The CDR3 sequence is 14 residues long. CDR3 sequence: CASSMQGRGTEAFF. DNA for the CDR3: TGTGCCAGCAGCATGCAGGGAAGAGGCACTGAAGCTTTCTTT.

The chain has TRBV5-1 and TRBJ2-2, with 7 bases aligning to TRBD2. This CDR3 is 16 amino acids long. The V and J ends lost 0 bases and 8 bases, in that order; junction bases with no gene match: 10. In germline, CDR1 is SGHRS, CDR2 YFSETQ. The CDR3 sequence: CASSLEPGLLLGELFF. The CDR3 coding sequence is TGCGCCAGCAGCTTGGAGCCGGGACTATTATTGGGGGAGCTGTTTTTT. The complete variable domain, with remaining parts taken from reference TRBV5-1 and TRBJ2-2, reads KAGVTQTPRYLIKTRGQQVTLSCSPISGHRSVSWYQQTPGQGLQFLFEYFSETQRNKGNFPGRFSGRQFSNSRSEMNVSTLELGDSALYLCASSLEPGLLLGELFFGEGSRLTVL.

The chain uses TRBV7-3 and TRBJ2-2, with D hard to call. There are 15 residues in the CDR3. The V gene's germline CDR1 is SGHTA and CDR2 FQGTGA. Trimming took 3 bases from V and 0 from J, leaving 8 bases between them. The CDR3 spells CASSLTKTNTGELFF. CDR3 nucleotides: TGTGCCAGCAGCTTGACAAAAACGAACACCGGGGAGCTGTTTTTT.

The J gene is TRBJ2-5, the V gene TRBV5-1; 7 positions agree with TRBD1. CDR1 is SGHRS, CDR2 YFSETQ, per germline. J was trimmed by 5 bases and V by 0 bases; bases with no gene match: 4. This CDR3 spans 14 amino acids. The CDR3 bases are TGCGCCAGCAGCTTGGGGACAGGTACGGAGACCCAGTACTTC. Translating it yields CASSLGTGTETQYF.

The gene calls are TRBV3-1 (or the pseudogene TRBV3-2) and TRBJ2-5; 9 nucleotides match TRBD1. This CDR3 is built from 15 residues. The V gene end was trimmed by 3 bases and the J gene end by 2 bases; junction bases not matched to a gene: 4. Germline V lookup: CDR1 LGHDT, CDR2 YNNKEL (reference sequence). CDR3 protein: CASSQTGGGQETQYF. CDR3 sequence (DNA): TGTGCCAGCAGCCAGACAGGGGGGGGTCAAGAGACCCAGTACTTC.